This T cell receptor (beta chain) was recovered during a study of blood T cell repertoires in COVID-19. The V gene end was trimmed by 4 bases and the J gene end by 5 bases; junction bases not matched to a gene: 6. The CDR3 runs to 15 residues. Germline CDR1 reads KGHDR; CDR2 reads SFDVKD. Original processing notes: Nucleated cell number was recorded as an estimate derived from reference gene primer amplification. Profiled with immunoSEQ multiplex PCR; TCRdb holds only in-frame clones, not every one. D and trimming were read from the DNA, whereas the V and J calls and clone size are those reported in that table. Seen here are around 250,000 clones, roughly 90% observed once, and the top ten hold around 4%. Ages ranged from about 18 to 100 years, with residence in 24 US areas. Either two negative PCRs, clearance, or symptom resolution qualified Cohort 3 donors as recovered.

This receptor was obtained from a young woman who had recovered from COVID-19. The chain links TRBV24-1 to TRBJ2-1; TRBD2 matches 8 bases. The material sequenced was PBMCs or T cells enriched from blood (not recorded which). The CDR3 DNA reads TGTGCCACCAGTGACCCCGGGACTAGGGACAATGAGCAGTTCTTC. It encodes CATSDPGTRDNEQFF.